The 26 T cell receptor beta chains listed next were all sequenced from one sample in a study of identical twins (dated by TCRdb to 2016 to 2018). The protocol used for the library was 5' RACE. The instrument given in TCRdb is Illumina HiSeq 2000. TCRdb took the public reads, trimmed them with fastp at Q25, ran MiXCR for clone calling and kept in-frame beta chains. When rows share a CDR3 protein, they turn into one entry using the most common DNA and genes. Here the sample has about 700,000 distinct CDR3 sequences; about 9.4% occur a single time. The biggest ten clones account for roughly 0.97% of the sample. The same data also went into a second study, on yellow fever vaccine responses in identical twins.

The sequenced sample was PBMCs. Receptor source: a woman aged 18-30 years in good health.

This clonotype was counted between two and nine times. This chain joins TRBV4-2 and TRBJ1-4; D is perhaps TRBD1 (6 bases). V dropped 4 bases and J dropped 4 bases, with 10 bases sitting between them. The germline V gene encodes CDR1 LGHNA and CDR2 YNFKEQ. The CDR3 totals 14 residues. CDR3 nucleotide sequence: TGTGCCAGCAGCCGACAGGTGCTTAATGAAAAACTGTTTTTT. It yields the protein CASSRQVLNEKLFF.

This clonotype was detected a few times. V usage is TRBV9 and J usage is TRBJ2-1; no reliable D call. V dropped 3 bases and J dropped 6 bases, with 16 bases sitting between them. The CDR3 contains 15 residues. Germline V gene lookup returns CDR1 SGDLS and CDR2 YYNGEE. CDR3 amino acids: CASSEMARNFNEQFF. CDR3 sequence (DNA): TGTGCCAGCAGCGAGATGGCTAGAAACTTCAATGAGCAGTTCTTC.

This clonotype was seen a handful of times. V usage is TRBV4-2 and J usage is TRBJ2-1; 14 bases are a match to TRBD2. This CDR3 has 18 amino acids. Looked up from germline, CDR1 is LGHNA and CDR2 is YNFKEQ. With 0 bases clipped from V and 7 bases from J, the junction kept 8 bases outside the gene matches. CDR3 sequence: CASSQDRRTSGRRNEQFF. In nucleotides, the CDR3 is TGTGCCAGCAGCCAAGATCGTCGGACTAGCGGGAGGAGGAATGAGCAGTTCTTC.

This clonotype was seen a few times. V usage is TRBV20-1 and J usage is TRBJ2-7; maybe TRBD1 (6 bases). V lost 5 bases and J 5 bases, leaving 16 bases between the germline ends. This CDR3 contains 13 residues. Germline assignment: CDR1 DFQATT and CDR2 SNEGSKA (reference sequence). In DNA form, the CDR3 reads TGCAGTGCTCCCTTGGGGGCTTTTGACGAGCAGTACTTC. Amino acids: CSAPLGAFDEQYF.

The V call is TRBV9, the J call TRBJ2-5; TRBD2 might be the D (5 bases). The CDR3 spans 15 residues. The V end lost 0 bases, the J end lost 5 bases, and 14 bases lay between the germline ends. Germline V lookup: CDR1 SGDLS, CDR2 YYNGEE. Here the CDR3 DNA reads TGTGCCAGCAGCGTAGACGAGGGCTTTGGTGAGACCCAGTACTTC. Residues: CASSVDEGFGETQYF.

This chain uses TRBV20-1 with TRBJ2-6; D is undetermined. V lost 0 bases and J lost 0, with 3 bases in between. Germline assignment: CDR1 DFQATT and CDR2 SNEGSKA (reference sequence). The CDR3 runs to 14 residues. The CDR3 sequence is CSARDYSGANVLTF. CDR3 nucleotide sequence: TGCAGTGCTAGAGATTACTCTGGGGCCAACGTCCTGACTTTC.

The J gene is TRBJ1-2, the V gene TRBV6-1, with D perhaps matching TRBD1 (6 bases). Germline V CDR1 and CDR2: MNHNS, SASEGT. Deletions cut 5 bases from V and 8 bases from J, with 18 bases between. The CDR3 consists of 14 residues. This chain's CDR3 is CASSNKQGTRGYTF. The CDR3 bases are TGTGCCAGCAGTAATAAACAGGGTACTCGAGGCTACACCTTC.

The genes are TRBV11-2 and TRBJ2-1; TRBD2 matches 10 bases. This CDR3 region has 16 residues. V was pared by 6 bases and J by 0 bases, with 5 bases of the junction left unmatched. CDR1 is SGHAT and CDR2 is FQNNGV in the germline V gene. The CDR3 bases are TGTGCCAGCAGGTTGAGCGGGGGGGGCTCCTACAATGAGCAGTTCTTC. Translated: CASRLSGGGSYNEQFF.

This clonotype was observed a handful of times. This chain uses TRBV7-9 with TRBJ2-7; TRBD2 aligns across 9 bases. The trim removed 5 bases at V and 4 bases at J, leaving 9 bases unmatched. The CDR3 runs 15 residues. The germline CDR1 and CDR2 sequences are SEHNR and FQNEAQ (reference sequence). The CDR3 coding sequence is TGTGCCAGCAGCAACATAGCGGGAGATGAATACGAGCAGTACTTC. Translating gives CASSNIAGDEYEQYF.

This chain connects TRBV15 to TRBJ1-4; no clear D. The V and J ends lost 3 bases and 5 bases respectively, with 13 bases between them. CDR1 LNHNV and CDR2 YYDKDF come from the germline V gene (reference sequence). The length of the CDR3 is 15 residues. CDR3 residues: CATSSPALRNEKLFF. CDR3 nucleotides: TGTGCCACCAGCAGTCCGGCCTTACGCAATGAAAAACTGTTTTTT. The full variable domain, in which reference TRBV15 and TRBJ1-4 provide the parts outside the CDR3, is DAMVIQNPRYQVTQFGKPVTLSCSQTLNHNVMYWYQQKSSQAPKLLFHYYDKDFNNEADTPDNFQSRRPNTSFCFLDIRSPGLGDTAMYLCATSSPALRNEKLFFGSGTQLSVL.

This clonotype was detected many times. The chain has TRBV3-1 and TRBJ2-3; possibly TRBD2 for D (6 bases). Deletions cut 0 bases from V and 6 bases from J, with 13 bases between. CDR1 and CDR2 from the germline V gene are LGHDT and YNNKEL (reference sequence). The CDR3 has 15 residues. The CDR3 here is CASSQDPAGRDTQYF. CDR3 nucleotides: TGTGCCAGCAGCCAAGATCCCGCGGGGAGGGATACGCAGTATTTT.

This clonotype was found many times. This sequence joins TRBV3-1 and TRBJ2-7; TRBD2 matches at 8 bases. Germline V gene lookup returns CDR1 LGHDT and CDR2 YNNKEL (reference sequence). The CDR3 is made up of 15 amino acids. With V trimmed by 5 bases and J by 5 bases, 11 bases remained unmatched. The CDR3 nucleotides are TGTGCCAGCAGCAACCATGGGACTAGTACCCACGAGCAGTACTTC. Amino acids: CASSNHGTSTHEQYF.

This clonotype came up a few times. This rearrangement joins TRBV7-3 to TRBJ2-2, with D hard to call. The CDR3 has 15 amino acids. Trimming took 2 bases from V and 1 from J, leaving 8 bases between them. Per the germline V gene, CDR1 is SGHTA and CDR2 is FQGTGA. CDR3 in amino acids: CASSLVAQNTGELFF. DNA of the CDR3: TGTGCCAGCAGCTTAGTAGCCCAGAACACCGGGGAGCTGTTTTTT.

This clonotype occurred a few times. The chain recombines TRBV24-1 with TRBJ2-1; 15 bases line up with TRBD2. V was clipped by 8 bases and J by 3 bases; unmatched bases: 7. CDR3 length: 17 amino acids. Germline lookup yields CDR1 KGHDR and CDR2 SFDVKD. The DNA of the CDR3 is TGTGCCACCACCGTCCCGGGACTAGCGGGGGGCTACAATGAGCAGTTCTTC. Its protein product is CATTVPGLAGGYNEQFF.

The sample holds many counts of this clonotype. The V call is TRBV9, the J call TRBJ2-1, with 8 bases lining up with TRBD1. Germline CDR1 reads SGDLS; CDR2 reads YYNGEE. Losses at the gene ends were 3 bases for V and 0 bases for J; bases not matched to a gene: 5. This CDR3 has 16 residues. The CDR3, as DNA: TGTGCCAGCAGCGGAAGGACAGGGAGCTCCTACAATGAGCAGTTCTTC. Its translation is CASSGRTGSSYNEQFF. Full variable domain (remainder filled in from reference TRBV9 and TRBJ2-1): DSGVTQTPKHLITATGQRVTLRCSPRSGDLSVYWYQQSLDQGLQFLIQYYNGEERAKGNILERFSAQQFPDLHSELNLSSLELGDSALYFCASSGRTGSSYNEQFFGPGTRLTVL.

This clonotype was counted a few times. V is TRBV27 and J is TRBJ1-1; D unresolved. Germline values: CDR1 MNHEY, CDR2 SMNVEV (reference sequence). Trimming took 5 bases from V and 1 from J, leaving 14 bases between them. The CDR3 sequence is 15 residues long. This CDR3 reads CASSPPALPNTEAFF. The CDR3 DNA follows: TGTGCCAGCAGTCCCCCAGCACTCCCGAACACTGAAGCTTTCTTT.

This chain links TRBV5-6 with TRBJ1-3; D is ambiguous. Deletions cut 0 bases from V and 0 bases from J, with 7 bases between. Germline V gene lookup returns CDR1 SGHDT and CDR2 YYEEEE. The CDR3 is 15 amino acids. The CDR3 DNA reads as TGTGCCAGCAGCTTGGAACTAAACTCTGGAAACACCATATATTTT. Its protein is CASSLELNSGNTIYF.

This clonotype has a count of ten or more. The chain employs TRBV28 and TRBJ2-7; D may match TRBD1 or TRBD2 (5 bases each). This CDR3 contains 20 residues. The V end was cut by 5 bases, the J end by 6 bases, with 35 bases between. Germline V gives CDR1 MDHEN, CDR2 SYDVKM. This CDR3 reads CASSPQSVERGYRRVSEQYF. CDR3 nucleotide sequence: TGTGCCAGCAGTCCACAATCGGTCGAACGGGGCTACCGACGAGTTAGCGAGCAGTACTTC.

The chain couples TRBV28 to TRBJ2-7; TRBD2 aligns across 9 bases. CDR1 is MDHEN, CDR2 SYDVKM, per germline. The CDR3 runs to 15 residues. V lost 5 bases to trimming and J lost 4 bases; unmatched junction nucleotides: 9. CDR3 in amino acids: CASSNPGLALYEQYF. The CDR3 region has the DNA TGTGCCAGCAGTAACCCGGGACTAGCCCTGTACGAGCAGTACTTC.

The chain links TRBV28 to TRBJ1-4; TRBD1 agrees at 7 bases. The CDR3 runs to 13 residues. The V gene's germline CDR1 is MDHEN and CDR2 SYDVKM. V lost 6 bases to trimming and J lost 8 bases; unmatched junction nucleotides: 6. The CDR3 loop reads CASSRGGGEKLFF. The CDR3 DNA sequence: TGTGCCAGCAGCAGGGGGGGGGGAGAAAAACTGTTTTTT.

This sequence joins TRBV20-1 and TRBJ2-7; 15 nucleotides align to TRBD2. The CDR3 has 15 residues. Trimming removed 2 bases from V and 9 bases from J; junction bases left unmatched: 8. Germline CDR1 and CDR2: DFQATT and SNEGSKA (reference sequence). CDR3 in amino acids: CSARKSGLAGGRQYF. CDR3 nucleotides: TGCAGTGCTAGAAAATCGGGACTAGCGGGAGGAAGGCAGTACTTC.

CDR3 DNA: TGCGCCAGCAGCCACACTGGACTAGCTCCCCTTTCTGGGGCCAACGTCCTGACTTTC. Protein product: CASSHTGLAPLSGANVLTF. V and J are TRBV4-1 and TRBJ2-6; 8 positions match TRBD2. Germline CDR1 is MGHRA and CDR2 is YSYEKL. The CDR3 consists of 19 residues. V lost 3 bases to trimming and J lost 1 base; unmatched junction nucleotides: 11.

This clonotype was seen a handful of times. The chain carries TRBV11-2 and TRBJ2-4; D call uncertain. Looked up from germline, CDR1 is SGHAT and CDR2 is FQNNGV. CDR3 length: 15 residues. The V end lost 0 bases, the J end lost 1 base, and 7 bases lay between the germline ends. The CDR3 reads CASSLDGSAKNIQYF. CDR3 coding DNA: TGTGCCAGCAGCTTAGATGGTTCGGCCAAAAACATTCAGTACTTC. Looking up the rest from reference TRBV11-2 and TRBJ2-4 gives the full variable domain: EAGVAQSPRYKIIEKRQSVAFWCNPISGHATLYWYQQILGQGPKLLIQFQNNGVVDDSQLPKDRFSAERLKGVDSTLKIQPAKLEDSAVYLCASSLDGSAKNIQYFGAGTRLSVL.

This chain joins TRBV4-1 and TRBJ2-5, with D perhaps TRBD2 (6 bases). CDR1 and CDR2 from the germline V gene are MGHRA and YSYEKL. The CDR3 extends over 16 amino acids. Trimming stripped 1 base from V and 1 base from J, with 13 bases between. The DNA of the CDR3 is TGCGCCAGCAGCCAAGGGGCACGGGGGAGCCAAGAGACCCAGTACTTC. Translating it yields CASSQGARGSQETQYF.

This clonotype occurred many times. V is TRBV29-1 and J is TRBJ1-2; 10 nucleotides line up with TRBD1. Germline V lookup: CDR1 SQVTM, CDR2 ANQGSEA. The CDR3 has 13 residues. Trimming took 3 bases from V and 9 from J; bases not matched to a gene: 7. CDR3 bases: TGCAGCGTTGATAACCCGGGACAGGGGAGCTACACCTTC. Translation gives CSVDNPGQGSYTF. The full variable domain, in which reference TRBV29-1 and TRBJ1-2 provide the parts outside the CDR3, is SAVISQKPSRDICQRGTSLTIQCQVDSQVTMMFWYRQQPGQSLTLIATANQGSEATYESGFVIDKFPISRPNLTFSTLTVSNMSPEDSSIYLCSVDNPGQGSYTFGSGTRLTVV.

This clonotype was counted a few times. The V call is TRBV7-2, the J call TRBJ2-7, with 8 bases matching TRBD1. The length of the CDR3 is 14 residues. The trim removed 1 base at V and 5 bases at J, leaving 4 bases unmatched. Germline V gene data show CDR1 as SGHTA and CDR2 as FQGNSA. The CDR3 DNA reads TGTGCCAGCAGCTTAGAGACAGGGGTCCACGAGCAGTACTTC. Its protein product is CASSLETGVHEQYF.